This T cell receptor beta chain was captured by sequencing in a study of vaccination effects on CD4 cells after COVID-19. On the study more broadly: Relative to the second dose, post-vaccine samples were obtained a median of 72 days later.

Antigen-specific CD4+ T cells were expanded (with viral peptide pools) by the ViraFEST assay ahead of sequencing. After less than twelve days in culture, the CD4+ T cells were isolated. Everyone in the study got two shots of either the BNT162b2 or mRNA-1273 vaccine. Cultures had half their medium replaced with IL-2 medium on days 3 and 7. Details on this clone: Its target is unknown.

Assay used: immunoSEQ multiplex PCR; TCRdb lists only in-frame clones, some missing. Of about 25,000 clones listed, about three quarters are singletons. This CDR3 comprises 14 residues. Between the trimmed V and J ends, which lost 2 bases and 6 bases, there was a span of 13 bases. Per germline, CDR1 MNHNS and CDR2 SASEGT. Overall study findings and caveats: There was marked clonal contraction among infection- and vaccine-induced clones late after vaccination.

This specimen was CD4+ T cells from PBMCs cultured with HCoV-NL63 spike peptides, taken after COVID-19 vaccination. The chain uses TRBV6-1 and TRBJ1-2, with D maybe TRBD1 (6 bases). The origin of this receptor is a human donor who received a COVID-19 vaccine. CDR3 loop: CASSENREAHGYTF. The DNA of the CDR3 is TGTGCCAGCAGTGAAAACAGGGAGGCGCATGGCTACACCTTC.